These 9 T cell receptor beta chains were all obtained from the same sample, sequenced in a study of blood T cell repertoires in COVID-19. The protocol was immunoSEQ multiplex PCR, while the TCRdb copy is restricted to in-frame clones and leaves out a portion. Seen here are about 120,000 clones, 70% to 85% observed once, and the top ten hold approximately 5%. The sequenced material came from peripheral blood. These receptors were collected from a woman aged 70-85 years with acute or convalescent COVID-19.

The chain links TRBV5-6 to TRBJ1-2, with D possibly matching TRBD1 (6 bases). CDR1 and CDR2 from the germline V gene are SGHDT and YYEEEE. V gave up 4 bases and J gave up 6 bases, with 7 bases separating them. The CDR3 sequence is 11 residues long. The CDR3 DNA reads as TGTGCCAGCAGCCACAGGGATGGCTACACCTTC. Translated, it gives CASSHRDGYTF.

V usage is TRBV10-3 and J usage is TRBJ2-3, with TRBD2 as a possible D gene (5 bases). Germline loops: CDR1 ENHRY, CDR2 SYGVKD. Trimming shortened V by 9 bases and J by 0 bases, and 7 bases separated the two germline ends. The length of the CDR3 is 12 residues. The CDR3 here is CAMAGSTDTQYF. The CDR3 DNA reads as TGTGCCATGGCGGGTAGCACAGATACGCAGTATTTT.

CDR3 amino acids: CASSSQQGNTEAFF. CDR3 nucleotides: TGTGCCAGCAGCTCACAACAGGGAAACACTGAAGCTTTCTTT. V usage is TRBV7-9 and J usage is TRBJ1-1; perhaps TRBD1 as D (6 bases). The length of the CDR3 is 14 residues. V was pared by 4 bases and J by 2 bases, with 11 bases between. Per the germline V gene, CDR1 is SEHNR and CDR2 is FQNEAQ (reference sequence).

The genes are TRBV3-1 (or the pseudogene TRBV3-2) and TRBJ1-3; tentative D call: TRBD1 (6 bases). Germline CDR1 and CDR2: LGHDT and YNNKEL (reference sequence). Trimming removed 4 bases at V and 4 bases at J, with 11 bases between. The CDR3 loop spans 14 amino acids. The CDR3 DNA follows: TGTGCCAGCAGCCCGGACAGTGCAGGAAACACCATATATTTT. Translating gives CASSPDSAGNTIYF.

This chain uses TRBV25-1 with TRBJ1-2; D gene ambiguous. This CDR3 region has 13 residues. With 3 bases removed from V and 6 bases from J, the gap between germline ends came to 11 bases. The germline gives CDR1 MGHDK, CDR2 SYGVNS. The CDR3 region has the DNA TGTGCCAGCAGTGAGGGCAGCCCGAATGGCTACACCTTC. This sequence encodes CASSEGSPNGYTF.

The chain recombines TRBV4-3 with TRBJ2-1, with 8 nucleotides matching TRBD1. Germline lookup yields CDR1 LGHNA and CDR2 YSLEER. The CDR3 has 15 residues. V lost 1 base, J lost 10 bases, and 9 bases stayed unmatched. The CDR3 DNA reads TGCGCCAGCAGCCAAGGGAGACAGGGGCTCGGGGAGCAGTTCTTC. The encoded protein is CASSQGRQGLGEQFF.

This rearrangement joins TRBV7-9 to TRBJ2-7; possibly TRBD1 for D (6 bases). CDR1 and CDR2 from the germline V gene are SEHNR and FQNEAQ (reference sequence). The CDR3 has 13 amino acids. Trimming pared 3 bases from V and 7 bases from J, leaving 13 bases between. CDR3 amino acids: CASSFGQLEEQYF. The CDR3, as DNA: TGTGCCAGCAGCTTCGGACAGCTGGAGGAGCAGTACTTC. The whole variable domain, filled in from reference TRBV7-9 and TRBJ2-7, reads DTGVSQNPRHKITKRGQNVTFRCDPISEHNRLYWYRQTLGQGPEFLTYFQNEAQLEKSRLLSDRFSAERPKGSFSTLEIQRTEQGDSAMYLCASSFGQLEEQYFGPGTRLTVT.

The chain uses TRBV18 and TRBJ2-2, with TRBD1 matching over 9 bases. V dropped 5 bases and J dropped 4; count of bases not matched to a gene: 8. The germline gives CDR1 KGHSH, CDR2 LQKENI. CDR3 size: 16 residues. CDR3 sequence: CASSSTRQGVTGELFF. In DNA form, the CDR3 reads TGTGCCAGCTCATCGACACGACAGGGGGTCACCGGGGAGCTGTTTTTT.

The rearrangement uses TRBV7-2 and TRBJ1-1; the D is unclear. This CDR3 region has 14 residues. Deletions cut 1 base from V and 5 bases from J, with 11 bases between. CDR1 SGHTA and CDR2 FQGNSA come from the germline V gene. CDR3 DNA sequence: TGTGCCAGCAGCTTAGGATCTATGAGGACTGAAGCTTTCTTT. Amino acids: CASSLGSMRTEAFF.